Each of the 25 T cell receptor beta chains below was sequenced from the same sample in a study of blood T cell repertoires in COVID-19. This table comes from immunoSEQ multiplex PCR, and its TCRdb copy is limited to in-frame clones, with some not included. The sample lists about 440,000 clones; roughly 91% were seen once. The material sequenced was PBMCs or T cells enriched from blood (not recorded which). These receptors were obtained from a man between 18 and 35 years old who had recovered from COVID-19.

The chain is built from TRBV6-6 and TRBJ2-1; D is perhaps TRBD2 (6 bases). The V gene lost 6 bases and the J gene lost 13 bases, with 13 bases spanning the gap. CDR1 and CDR2 (germline): MNHNY, SVGAGI (reference sequence). The CDR3 loop spans 11 amino acids. The chain's CDR3 is CASRTSLDQFF. CDR3 coding DNA: TGTGCCAGCAGAACTAGCTTGGATCAGTTCTTC.

V and J are TRBV4-1 and TRBJ1-5, with D possibly being TRBD1 (6 bases). The germline CDR1 and CDR2 sequences are MGHRA and YSYEKL. Trimming cost V 1 base and J 9 bases, with 13 bases left between them. The CDR3 totals 14 residues. DNA for the CDR3: TGCGCCAGCAGCCAAGGGGCCAGGGGTCCGCCCCAGCATTTT. Translated, it gives CASSQGARGPPQHF.

The chain employs TRBV28 and TRBJ2-7; 9 bases line up with TRBD2. This CDR3 has 14 residues. The germline V gene encodes CDR1 MDHEN and CDR2 SYDVKM. The V segment lost 7 bases and the J segment 4 bases; nucleotides outside the gene matches: 8. This CDR3 reads CASIRATSGYEQYF. CDR3 nucleotide sequence: TGTGCCAGCATAAGGGCTACTAGCGGGTACGAGCAGTACTTC.

The chain carries TRBV2 and TRBJ2-4, with TRBD1 matching over 7 bases. V gave up 5 bases and J gave up 1 base; unmatched junction bases: 5. The CDR3 has 15 residues. Germline V gene lookup returns CDR1 SNHLY and CDR2 FYNNEI. The CDR3 spells CASSKTGIAKNIQYF. The CDR3 region has the DNA TGTGCCAGCAGTAAGACAGGGATCGCCAAAAACATTCAGTACTTC.

The rearrangement joins TRBV21-1 to TRBJ2-2; TRBD1, the D gene given by the table, was not confirmed from the DNA. TRBV21-1 constitutes a pseudogene. This CDR3 contains 17 residues. The CDR3 sequence is CASSKGRDRANTGELFF. The CDR3 DNA follows: TGTGCCAGCAGCAAAGGACGGGACAGGGCTAACACCGGGGAGCTGTTTTTT.

V usage is TRBV28 and J usage is TRBJ2-7, with D possibly TRBD1 on 5 matching bases. Germline V gene lookup returns CDR1 MDHEN and CDR2 SYDVKM. V lost 1 base and J 2 bases, leaving 9 bases between the germline ends. The CDR3 has 14 amino acids. The CDR3 nucleotides read TGTGCCAGCAGTTTATCAGGCAGGGCCTACGAGCAGTACTTC. Translated, it gives CASSLSGRAYEQYF.

The gene calls are TRBV6-4 and TRBJ2-1; D is ambiguous. Germline V gene sequence: CDR1 MRHNA, CDR2 SNTAGT. V was pared by 4 bases and J by 3 bases, with 16 bases between. The CDR3 has 16 residues. In DNA form, the CDR3 reads TGTGCCAGCAGTGCCGTTTGGGCAACGAGCTACAATGAGCAGTTCTTC. Its translation is CASSAVWATSYNEQFF.

This chain uses TRBV3-1 (or the pseudogene TRBV3-2) with TRBJ1-5; D unclear. Germline CDR1 is LGHDT and CDR2 is YNNKEL (reference sequence). Between the trimmed V and J ends, which lost 1 base and 0 bases, there was a span of 10 bases. CDR3 length equals 16 residues. The CDR3 region is CASSQGGAYSNQPQHF. DNA for the CDR3: TGTGCCAGCAGCCAAGGAGGAGCTTATAGCAATCAGCCCCAGCATTTT.

J is TRBJ1-2 and V is TRBV9; D is ambiguous. The length of the CDR3 is 13 residues. CDR1 is SGDLS and CDR2 is YYNGEE in the germline V gene. Deletions cut 1 base from V and 3 bases from J, with 7 bases between. CDR3 sequence reads: CASSVTEDYGYTF. The CDR3 nucleotides read TGTGCCAGCAGCGTAACTGAGGACTATGGCTACACCTTC.

This clone was found a few times. The chain is built from TRBV7-9 and TRBJ1-6; 8 nucleotides align to TRBD1. Unmatched junction bases numbered 5, after V lost 5 bases and J lost 5 bases. Germline lookup yields CDR1 SEHNR and CDR2 FQNEAQ (reference sequence). CDR3 length: 15 amino acids. CDR3 sequence: CASSPGQGNNSPLHF. The CDR3 DNA sequence: TGTGCCAGCAGCCCAGGACAGGGAAATAATTCACCCCTCCACTTT.

The rearrangement joins TRBV7-6 to TRBJ2-1, with TRBD2 as a possible D gene (5 bases). V was trimmed by 5 bases and J by 2 bases, leaving 13 bases between them. Germline CDR1 and CDR2: SGHVS and FNYEAQ. The CDR3 has 15 amino acids. This CDR3 is CASSLSSGTYNEQFF. CDR3 coding DNA: TGTGCCAGCAGCCTATCATCCGGGACCTACAATGAGCAGTTCTTC.

J is TRBJ1-2 and V is TRBV15, with 8 bases that match TRBD1. V dropped 3 bases and J dropped 11; count of bases not matched to a gene: 11. The germline V gene has CDR1 LNHNV and CDR2 YYDKDF (reference sequence). The CDR3 runs 14 residues. CDR3 bases: TGTGCCACCAGCAGCCTGGGGACAGGCGGCGGGTACACCTTC. Residues: CATSSLGTGGGYTF. Combining the CDR3 with reference TRBV15 and TRBJ1-2 gives the whole variable domain DAMVIQNPRYQVTQFGKPVTLSCSQTLNHNVMYWYQQKSSQAPKLLFHYYDKDFNNEADTPDNFQSRRPNTSFCFLDIRSPGLGDTAMYLCATSSLGTGGGYTFGSGTRLTVV.

To note about this clone: The junction and the germline gene differ at one end; a read error may be behind it. The DNA of the CDR3 is TGTGCCAGCAGTTTAGCGGGTCCCGAGACCCAGTACTTC. Its translation: CASSLAGPETQYF. The rearrangement links TRBV11-2 to TRBJ2-5; 7 bases are shared with TRBD2. CDR1 and CDR2 (germline): SGHAT, FQNNGV. This CDR3 region has 13 residues. The whole variable domain, remainder taken from reference TRBV11-2 and TRBJ2-5, is EAGVAQSPRYKIIEKRQSVAFWCNPISGHATLYWYQQILGQGPKLLIQFQNNGVVDDSQLPKDRFSAERLKGVDSTLKIQPAKLEDSAVYLCASSLAGPETQYFGPGTRLLVL.

The V call is TRBV15, the J call TRBJ1-1; a possible D gene is TRBD1 (6 bases). Between the trimmed V and J ends, which lost 6 bases and 5 bases, there was a span of 16 bases. The CDR3 is made up of 14 amino acids. Germline V CDR1 and CDR2: LNHNV, YYDKDF (reference sequence). The CDR3 loop reads CATRHQGRGTEAFF. The CDR3 nucleotides read TGTGCCACCAGACATCAGGGGAGGGGAACTGAAGCTTTCTTT. The full variable domain, completed using reference TRBV15 and TRBJ1-1, is DAMVIQNPRYQVTQFGKPVTLSCSQTLNHNVMYWYQQKSSQAPKLLFHYYDKDFNNEADTPDNFQSRRPNTSFCFLDIRSPGLGDTAMYLCATRHQGRGTEAFFGQGTRLTVV.

This clone was seen just once. The chain is built from TRBV28 and TRBJ1-1; 9 bases are a match to TRBD1. V lost 5 bases to trimming and J lost 3 bases; unmatched junction nucleotides: 13. The CDR3 contains 17 residues. CDR1 and CDR2 from the germline V gene are MDHEN and SYDVKM. The CDR3 protein is CASSPIIGTGTYTEAFF. For the CDR3, the DNA is TGTGCCAGCAGTCCCATAATCGGGACAGGGACCTACACTGAAGCTTTCTTT.

This clone was observed a single time. The chain combines TRBV9 with TRBJ1-2, with 7 bases that match TRBD1. Looked up from germline, CDR1 is SGDLS and CDR2 is YYNGEE. Unmatched junction bases numbered 10, after V lost 4 bases and J lost 4 bases. The CDR3 is 15 residues long. CDR3 bases: TGTGCCAGCAGCCGCGAAACAGGGGCCGGCTATGGCTACACCTTC. It translates to CASSRETGAGYGYTF. The full variable domain, in which reference TRBV9 and TRBJ1-2 provide the parts outside the CDR3, is DSGVTQTPKHLITATGQRVTLRCSPRSGDLSVYWYQQSLDQGLQFLIQYYNGEERAKGNILERFSAQQFPDLHSELNLSSLELGDSALYFCASSRETGAGYGYTFGSGTRLTVV.

V usage is TRBV19 and J usage is TRBJ2-2, with 9 nucleotides matching TRBD1. Looked up from germline, CDR1 is LNHDA and CDR2 is SQIVND (reference sequence). CDR3 length: 17 residues. J gave up 1 base and V 5 bases, and 8 bases lay outside the gene matches. Here the CDR3 reads CASSSIRQGGNTGELFF. CDR3 coding DNA: TGTGCCAGTAGTTCCATACGACAGGGGGGGAACACCGGGGAGCTGTTTTTT.

This chain uses TRBV11-2 with TRBJ2-7; D possibly corresponds to TRBD2 (5 bases). The CDR3 runs 16 residues. CDR1 SGHAT and CDR2 FQNNGV come from the germline V gene. Trimming cost V 0 bases and J 6 bases, with 18 bases left between them. The DNA for the CDR3 is TGTGCCAGCAGCTTAGATCGCGGGCTAGTCTATTCCGAGCAGTACTTC. Translating it yields CASSLDRGLVYSEQYF.

A single count supports this clone. The V and J genes are TRBV7-9 and TRBJ1-3; TRBD1 matches 7 bases. From germline, CDR1 is SEHNR and CDR2 FQNEAQ (reference sequence). The CDR3 is 14 amino acids. V shed 6 bases, J shed 2 bases, and the junction held 4 bases outside the gene matches. In DNA, the CDR3 is TGTGCCAGCAGTTTCGACAGGGCTGGAAACACCATATATTTT. It codes for CASSFDRAGNTIYF.

V gene TRBV24-1 combines with J gene TRBJ1-2; D is perhaps TRBD1 (5 bases). The CDR3 is 13 amino acids. The germline V gene encodes CDR1 KGHDR and CDR2 SFDVKD. The germline V and J ends were trimmed by 6 bases and 4 bases, with 11 bases remaining between them. As DNA, the CDR3 is TGTGCCACCAGTTGGGCCAGGGCCTATGGCTACACCTTC. Translated: CATSWARAYGYTF.

The chain is built from TRBV4-1 and TRBJ2-7; TRBD2 is a possible D gene (6 bases). The CDR3 is 13 residues long. V dropped 4 bases and J dropped 7 bases, with 14 bases sitting between them. Germline CDR1 and CDR2: MGHRA and YSYEKL. CDR3: CASSPEERAEQYF. CDR3 DNA sequence: TGCGCCAGCAGCCCAGAGGAGCGGGCGGAGCAGTACTTC.

The CDR3 nucleotides are TGTGCCAGCAGCCCCCATAGCCCTGGAAACACCATATATTTT. Translating it yields CASSPHSPGNTIYF. The chain is built from TRBV21-1 and TRBJ1-3. TRBV21-1 is a recognized pseudogene. This CDR3 spans 14 amino acids.

This chain connects TRBV19 to TRBJ1-5, with D uncertain. Between the trimmed V and J ends, which lost 9 bases and 0 bases, there was a span of 12 bases. There are 14 residues in the CDR3. Germline V gives CDR1 LNHDA, CDR2 SQIVND (reference sequence). The CDR3 sequence is CASTTEYSNQPQHF. In nucleotides, the CDR3 is TGTGCCAGCACTACGGAGTATAGCAATCAGCCCCAGCATTTT.

The chain employs TRBV2 and TRBJ1-6; the D gene is possibly TRBD1 (5 bases). With 4 bases removed from V and 9 bases from J, the gap between germline ends came to 19 bases. CDR3 length: 16 residues. Germline V lookup: CDR1 SNHLY, CDR2 FYNNEI. CDR3 residues: CASSGEGSGGGSPLHF. Here the CDR3 DNA reads TGTGCCAGCAGTGGGGAAGGATCGGGGGGAGGTTCACCCCTCCACTTT.

The chain has TRBV11-2 and TRBJ2-7, with D tentatively TRBD2 (5 bases). Trimming removed 0 bases from V and 7 bases from J, with 16 bases in between. The CDR3 is made up of 15 amino acids. Germline-derived CDR1 and CDR2 are SGHAT and FQNNGV. The CDR3 sequence: CASSLEGRPREEQYF. In DNA, the CDR3 is TGTGCCAGCAGCTTAGAGGGTCGGCCTCGGGAAGAGCAGTACTTC.